These T cell receptor beta chains were read from a single sample in a study of early T cells in non-severe SARS-CoV-2 infection. TCRdb called the 5' RACE reads again in MiXCR, with one record for every CDR3 protein. In the table there are about 56,000 distinct CDR3 sequences, about 10% of which are singletons. Sample: whole blood. These receptors originate from an adult who was a healthcare worker with PCR-confirmed SARS-CoV-2 infection or an uninfected control (not recorded which). The CDR3 runs from the conserved cysteine through the conserved F or W. D genes are given only for firm matches. Size is omitted from some rows. Given values are once, few, many or a class for expanded clones.

D gene,clone size,J gene,V gene,CDR3 DNA,CDR3 protein
TRBD2,many,TRBJ2-7,TRBV5-1,TGCGCCAGCAGCCCTAGCGGGATCTCCTACGAGCAGTACTTC,CASSPSGISYEQYF
TRBD2,few,TRBJ2-2,TRBV12-5,TGTGCTAGTGGTTTGCCTCGGCTGACTAGCGGCGCCGGGGAGCTGTTTTTT,CASGLPRLTSGAGELFF
-,few,TRBJ2-7,TRBV7-2,TGTGCCAGCAGCTTTGGGCCGCCCGACCGGGGTAGCGAGCAGTACTTC,CASSFGPPDRGSEQYF
-,-,TRBJ2-1,TRBV9,TGTGCCAGCAGCCCCACTAGAATGAGCTCCTACAATGAGCAGTTCTTC,CASSPTRMSSYNEQFF
-,-,TRBJ1-3,TRBV11-1,TGTGCCAGCAGCTTATCGTCTGGAAACACCATATATTTT,CASSLSSGNTIYF
TRBD1,many,TRBJ1-1,TRBV18,TGTGCCAGCGCAACCCAGGGGGCCTCTGAAGCTTTCTTT,CASATQGASEAFF
TRBD2,few,TRBJ2-7,TRBV11-3,TGTGCCAGCAGCATGCTAGCGGGAGCTTCTCGGGAGCAGTACTTC,CASSMLAGASREQYF
-,many,TRBJ1-2,TRBV4-2,TGTGCCAGCAGCCAAGATAGGGACAACTATGGCTACACCTTC,CASSQDRDNYGYTF
-,many,TRBJ2-5,TRBV29-1,TGCAGCGTCGGAGAGGGAGAGACCCAGTACTTC,CSVGEGETQYF
-,few,TRBJ2-3,TRBV11-2,TGTGCCAGCAGCTTATTGGGGCCGGATACGCAGTATTTT,CASSLLGPDTQYF
TRBD2,many,TRBJ2-7,TRBV7-2,TGTGCCAGCAGCCCACAGCGGGGCATCTACGAGCAGTACTTC,CASSPQRGIYEQYF
-,many,TRBJ2-1,TRBV15,TGTGCCACCAGCAGCAGAAGTGGGGGTCTCTACAATGAGCAGTTCTTC,CATSSRSGGLYNEQFF
-,-,TRBJ2-1,TRBV30,TGTGCCTGGAGTCTTGAGGGAAGGGGCGTTTACAATGAGCAGTTCTTC,CAWSLEGRGVYNEQFF
TRBD1,many,TRBJ2-3,TRBV6-5,TGTGCCAGCAGCCCAATCGACAGGGCCTCCACAGATACGCAGTATTTT,CASSPIDRASTDTQYF